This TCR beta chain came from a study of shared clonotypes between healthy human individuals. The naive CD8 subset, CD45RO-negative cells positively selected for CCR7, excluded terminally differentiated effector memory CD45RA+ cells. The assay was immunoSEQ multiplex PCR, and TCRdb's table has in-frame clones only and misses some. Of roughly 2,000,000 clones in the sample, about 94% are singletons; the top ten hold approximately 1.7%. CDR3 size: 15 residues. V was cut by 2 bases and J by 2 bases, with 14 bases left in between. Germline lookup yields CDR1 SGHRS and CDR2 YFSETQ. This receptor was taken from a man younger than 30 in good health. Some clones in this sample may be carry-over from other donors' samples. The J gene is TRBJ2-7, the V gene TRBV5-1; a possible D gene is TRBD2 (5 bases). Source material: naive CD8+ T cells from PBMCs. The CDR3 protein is CASSFSRGSPYEQYF. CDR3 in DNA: TGCGCCAGCAGCTTTAGCCGTGGGAGCCCCTACGAGCAGTACTTC.